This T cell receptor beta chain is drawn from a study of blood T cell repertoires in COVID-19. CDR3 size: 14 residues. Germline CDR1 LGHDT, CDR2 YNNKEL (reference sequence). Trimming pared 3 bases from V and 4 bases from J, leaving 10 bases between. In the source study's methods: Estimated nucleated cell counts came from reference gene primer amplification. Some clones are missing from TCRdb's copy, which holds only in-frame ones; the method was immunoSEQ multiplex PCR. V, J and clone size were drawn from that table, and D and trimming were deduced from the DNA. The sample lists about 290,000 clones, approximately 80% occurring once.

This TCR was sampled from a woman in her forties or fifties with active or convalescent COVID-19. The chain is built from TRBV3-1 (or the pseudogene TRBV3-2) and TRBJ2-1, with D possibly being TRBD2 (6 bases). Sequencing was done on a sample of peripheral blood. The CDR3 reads CASSQYSGYNEQFF. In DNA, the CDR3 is TGTGCCAGCAGCCAGTACAGCGGGTACAATGAGCAGTTCTTC.